Listed below are T cell receptor beta chains from one sample, sequenced in a study of blood T cell repertoires in COVID-19. The data were produced by immunoSEQ multiplex PCR, yet TCRdb's version contains in-frame clones alone and is incomplete. This table has 120,000 to 150,000 clones, around three quarters appearing once. The specimen was peripheral blood. Receptors were obtained from a man in his fifties with acute or convalescent COVID-19. Both conserved end residues are part of each CDR3. The D gene is left open where the match is weak. Expanded clones get a size class; other rows say once, few or many, or leave the size out.

clone size: .; J gene: TRBJ2-3; V gene: TRBV2; D gene: .; CDR3 DNA: TGTGCCAGCAGGAGCGGCGCAGATACGCAGTATTTT; CDR3 protein: CASRSGADTQYF
clone size: .; J gene: TRBJ1-1; V gene: TRBV30; D gene: TRBD1; CDR3 DNA: TGTGCCTGGAGTGTCCGGGACAGATTCATGAACACTGAAGCTTTCTTT; CDR3 protein: CAWSVRDRFMNTEAFF
clone size: .; J gene: TRBJ1-4; V gene: TRBV30; D gene: TRBD1; CDR3 DNA: TGTGCCTGGAGTCAATTGGGACAGTCAAGAGAAAAACTGTTTTTT; CDR3 protein: CAWSQLGQSREKLFF
clone size: .; J gene: TRBJ1-1; V gene: TRBV10-2; D gene: TRBD1; CDR3 DNA: TGCGCCAGCAGTCCGACAGGGGGCCTAAGAAATGAAGCTTTCTTT; CDR3 protein: CASSPTGGLRNEAFF
clone size: .; J gene: TRBJ2-3; V gene: TRBV24-1; D gene: .; CDR3 DNA: TGTGCCACCAGTGACCCTACCATGGCAGATACGCAGTATTTT; CDR3 protein: CATSDPTMADTQYF
clone size: .; J gene: TRBJ1-4; V gene: TRBV7-8; D gene: .; CDR3 DNA: TGTGCCAGCAGCTCCCCGGGACACCCAACTAATGAAAAACTGTTTTTT; CDR3 protein: CASSSPGHPTNEKLFF
clone size: .; J gene: TRBJ1-2; V gene: TRBV28; D gene: .; CDR3 DNA: TGTGCCAGCAGTTCCCGGGACGGGAGCTATGGCTACACCTTC; CDR3 protein: CASSSRDGSYGYTF
clone size: .; J gene: TRBJ1-4; V gene: TRBV9; D gene: .; CDR3 DNA: TGTGCCAGCAGCGTAGGAATCTCAGGGACTGGAAAACTGTTTTTT; CDR3 protein: CASSVGISGTGKLFF
clone size: once; J gene: TRBJ1-3; V gene: TRBV5-1; D gene: .; CDR3 DNA: TGCGCCAGCAGCTTGACAGGGAGCGGGAACTCTGGAAACACCATATATTTT; CDR3 protein: CASSLTGSGNSGNTIYF
clone size: .; J gene: TRBJ1-2; V gene: TRBV28; D gene: TRBD1; CDR3 DNA: TGTGCCAGCAGCCAACCGGGACAGGGGGATGTGGCTAACTATGGCTACACCTTC; CDR3 protein: CASSQPGQGDVANYGYTF
clone size: .; J gene: TRBJ1-1; V gene: TRBV13; D gene: .; CDR3 DNA: TGTGCCAGCAGCTTGGGGGAGGGGACCACTGAAGCTTTCTTT; CDR3 protein: CASSLGEGTTEAFF
clone size: .; J gene: TRBJ2-6; V gene: TRBV24-1; D gene: .; CDR3 DNA: TGTGCCACCGGGACTTACAGCAGCTCTGGGGCCAACGTCCTGACTTTC; CDR3 protein: CATGTYSSSGANVLTF
clone size: .; J gene: TRBJ2-3; V gene: TRBV2; D gene: TRBD2; CDR3 DNA: TGTGCCATCCATAGCGGGGAGAACACAGATACGCAGTATTTT; CDR3 protein: CAIHSGENTDTQYF
clone size: medium-sized; J gene: TRBJ2-7; V gene: TRBV5-6; D gene: .; CDR3 DNA: TGTGCCAGCAGCTCTTCCTACGAGCAGTACTTC; CDR3 protein: CASSSSYEQYF
clone size: .; J gene: TRBJ1-1; V gene: TRBV12-3/TRBV12-4; D gene: .; CDR3 DNA: TGTGCCATAACGGGCCGGGACAACCAAGCTTTCTTT; CDR3 protein: CAITGRDNQAFF
clone size: .; J gene: TRBJ1-2; V gene: TRBV28; D gene: .; CDR3 DNA: TGTGCCAGCGGGAAGGGTGGGACATCGTTGAGAGGCTACACCTTC; CDR3 protein: CASGKGGTSLRGYTF
clone size: .; J gene: TRBJ1-1; V gene: TRBV29-1; D gene: .; CDR3 DNA: TGCAGCGTTGAGGGCCGCCTGACCACTGAAGCTTTCTTT; CDR3 protein: CSVEGRLTTEAFF
clone size: .; J gene: TRBJ2-2; V gene: TRBV19; D gene: .; CDR3 DNA: TGTGCCAGTAGTGCGCTCTCCGGGGAGCTGTTTTTT; CDR3 protein: CASSALSGELFF
clone size: .; J gene: TRBJ1-2; V gene: TRBV10-3; D gene: .; CDR3 DNA: TGTGCCATCAGTGAGTCGACAGGATCCTATGGCTACACCTTC; CDR3 protein: CAISESTGSYGYTF
clone size: few; J gene: TRBJ1-5; V gene: TRBV6-2/TRBV6-3; D gene: .; CDR3 DNA: TGTGCCAGCAGTTACGGTGGGGCAGGGGAACGGTTCAATCAGCCCCAGCATTTT; CDR3 protein: CASSYGGAGERFNQPQHF
clone size: .; J gene: TRBJ1-3; V gene: TRBV10-3; D gene: .; CDR3 DNA: TGTGCCATCAGCTCCAACAGGGACTCTGGAAACACCATATATTTT; CDR3 protein: CAISSNRDSGNTIYF
clone size: .; J gene: TRBJ1-5; V gene: TRBV7-6; D gene: .; CDR3 DNA: TGTGCCAGCAGCTTAGAGGTGGGGAGTGCTCAACCCCAGCATTTT; CDR3 protein: CASSLEVGSAQPQHF
clone size: .; J gene: TRBJ2-2; V gene: TRBV11-2; D gene: .; CDR3 DNA: TGTGCCAGCAGCATGGACTCCGTAAACACCGGGGAGCTGTTTTTT; CDR3 protein: CASSMDSVNTGELFF
clone size: .; J gene: TRBJ2-5; V gene: TRBV6-1; D gene: TRBD2; CDR3 DNA: TGTGCCAGCAGTGAAGGGACTAGTTCAGAGACCCAGTACTTC; CDR3 protein: CASSEGTSSETQYF
clone size: .; J gene: TRBJ1-1; V gene: TRBV11-2; D gene: .; CDR3 DNA: TGTGCCAGCAGCTGGGGGGGCGCGATGAGGAACACTGAAGCTTTCTTT; CDR3 protein: CASSWGGAMRNTEAFF
clone size: .; J gene: TRBJ2-1; V gene: TRBV7-6; D gene: TRBD1; CDR3 DNA: TGTGCCAGCAGCTTAGCCCCGGGACAGGGAGTGCCGGATGAGCAGTTCTTC; CDR3 protein: CASSLAPGQGVPDEQFF
clone size: .; J gene: TRBJ1-4; V gene: TRBV3-1/TRBV3-2; D gene: .; CDR3 DNA: TGTGCCAGCAGCCAACACAGGGAAGTGCAAGAAAAACTGTTTTTT; CDR3 protein: CASSQHREVQEKLFF
clone size: .; J gene: TRBJ2-7; V gene: TRBV6-5; D gene: .; CDR3 DNA: TGTGCCAGCAGTCGAACGGGGAGTGACTCCTACGAGCAGTACTTC; CDR3 protein: CASSRTGSDSYEQYF
clone size: .; J gene: TRBJ2-3; V gene: TRBV7-8; D gene: TRBD2; CDR3 DNA: TGTGCCAGCAGCTTAGCGAGGTGGAGCGGGGGGGCCTCAGATACGCAGTATTTT; CDR3 protein: CASSLARWSGGASDTQYF
clone size: .; J gene: TRBJ1-3; V gene: TRBV11-2; D gene: .; CDR3 DNA: TGTGCCAGCAGCTTAGGGCGGGCAAGGGTATCTGGAAACACCATATATTTT; CDR3 protein: CASSLGRARVSGNTIYF
clone size: .; J gene: TRBJ2-1; V gene: TRBV13; D gene: .; CDR3 DNA: TGTGCCAGCAGCTTGGGTGTTGGCGGGGCGGGTGAGCAGTTCTTC; CDR3 protein: CASSLGVGGAGEQFF
clone size: .; J gene: TRBJ1-2; V gene: TRBV7-9; D gene: TRBD1; CDR3 DNA: TGTGCCAGCAACTCCCCGAAACCGGGACAGGGTGTAGAGGGCTACACCTTC; CDR3 protein: CASNSPKPGQGVEGYTF
clone size: .; J gene: TRBJ2-3; V gene: TRBV9; D gene: TRBD2; CDR3 DNA: TGTGCCAGCAGCAATAGCGGGGGAGATACGCAGTATTTT; CDR3 protein: CASSNSGGDTQYF
clone size: .; J gene: TRBJ2-3; V gene: TRBV10-3; D gene: TRBD1; CDR3 DNA: TGTGCCATCAGCAAAACCGGGACAGGGGACACAGATACGCAGTATTTT; CDR3 protein: CAISKTGTGDTDTQYF
clone size: .; J gene: TRBJ2-1; V gene: TRBV18; D gene: TRBD2; CDR3 DNA: TGTGCCAGCTCACCACCTAGCGGGGGGGCGAATGAGCAGTTCTTC; CDR3 protein: CASSPPSGGANEQFF
clone size: .; J gene: TRBJ2-3; V gene: TRBV7-2; D gene: .; CDR3 DNA: TGTGCCAGCAGCTTAAGGGCGGGAACAGATACGCAGTATTTT; CDR3 protein: CASSLRAGTDTQYF
clone size: many; J gene: TRBJ2-1; V gene: TRBV29-1; D gene: .; CDR3 DNA: TGCAGCGTTGCAGTTTCGGCGCAGGGCGAGCAGTTCTTC; CDR3 protein: CSVAVSAQGEQFF
clone size: once; J gene: TRBJ1-2; V gene: TRBV7-8; D gene: .; CDR3 DNA: TGTGCCAGCAGCTTAGGGACGGACAGAGAAGGCTACACCTTC; CDR3 protein: CASSLGTDREGYTF
clone size: few; J gene: TRBJ2-3; V gene: TRBV9; D gene: .; CDR3 DNA: TGTGCCAGCAGCGTAAAGGGGGGGGGCACAGATACGCAGTATTTT; CDR3 protein: CASSVKGGGTDTQYF
clone size: .; J gene: TRBJ1-2; V gene: TRBV5-6; D gene: TRBD1; CDR3 DNA: TGTGCCAGCAGCCGAGACAGGGATGGCTACACCTTC; CDR3 protein: CASSRDRDGYTF
clone size: .; J gene: TRBJ2-2; V gene: TRBV12-3/TRBV12-4; D gene: .; CDR3 DNA: TGTGCCAGCAGTTTACGTCGAGGGCTGTTTTTT; CDR3 protein: CASSLRRGLFF
clone size: .; J gene: TRBJ1-1; V gene: TRBV4-1; D gene: .; CDR3 DNA: TGCGCCAGCAGCCAAGAGAGGGGGAACGAAGCTTTCTTT; CDR3 protein: CASSQERGNEAFF
clone size: .; J gene: TRBJ1-5; V gene: TRBV4-1; D gene: TRBD1; CDR3 DNA: TGCGCCAGCAGCCACCGGGACAGGGATCTAAATCAGCCCCAGCATTTT; CDR3 protein: CASSHRDRDLNQPQHF
clone size: .; J gene: TRBJ1-2; V gene: TRBV18; D gene: .; CDR3 DNA: TGTGCCAGCTCACCAGGACAGCCCTATGGCTACACCTTC; CDR3 protein: CASSPGQPYGYTF
clone size: .; J gene: TRBJ2-3; V gene: TRBV9; D gene: .; CDR3 DNA: TGTGCCAGCAGCGTAGGCAGGGGTGGGGATACGCAGTATTTT; CDR3 protein: CASSVGRGGDTQYF
clone size: many; J gene: TRBJ2-5; V gene: TRBV2; D gene: TRBD2; CDR3 DNA: TGTGCCGGGGGGGGGACCCCCGAAACCCAGTACTTC; CDR3 protein: CAGGGTPETQYF
clone size: few; J gene: TRBJ2-7; V gene: TRBV9; D gene: TRBD1; CDR3 DNA: TGTGCCAGCAGCGAGGGGACAGGGACCGAGCAGTACTTC; CDR3 protein: CASSEGTGTEQYF
clone size: .; J gene: TRBJ2-1; V gene: TRBV19; D gene: TRBD1; CDR3 DNA: TGTGCCAGTAGTATTCTTTCCGGACAGGGGGGAAAGAATGAGCAGTTCTTC; CDR3 protein: CASSILSGQGGKNEQFF
clone size: many; J gene: TRBJ1-3; V gene: TRBV9; D gene: .; CDR3 DNA: TGTGCCAGCAGCGAGGGAGAGGCTGGAAACACCATATATTTT; CDR3 protein: CASSEGEAGNTIYF
clone size: once; J gene: TRBJ2-2; V gene: TRBV7-8; D gene: TRBD1; CDR3 DNA: TGTGCCAGCAGCTTTACTACAGGGGACACCGGGGAGCTGTTTTTT; CDR3 protein: CASSFTTGDTGELFF